This TCR beta chain was found in a study of cytomegalovirus exposure and HLA in healthy donors. Findings and limits, study-wide: TCR clusters originating in the first cohort tended to co-occur in the 110 or so validation repertoires, according to a later analysis.

The donors were part of the validation cohort of roughly 130 subjects. That cohort was separate from the first cohort, which comprised 700 or so subjects. Germline CDR1 is KGHSH and CDR2 is LQKENI. The V and J ends lost 3 bases and 0 bases respectively, with 9 bases between them. CDR3 size: 14 residues. Profiled with immunoSEQ multiplex PCR; TCRdb holds only in-frame clones, not every one. The data show about 330,000 clones, 86% seen once. Turning to this clone: What it binds is not known. Other DNA sequences from this sample encode an identical CDR3 as well.

The rearrangement links TRBV18 to TRBJ2-7; no definite D call. Sequencing was carried out using PBMCs. The receptor's source is a woman in her late teens or twenties in good health and CMV-seronegative. The CDR3 DNA is TGTGCCAGCTCACCCCCGGAGAGCTCCTACGAGCAGTACTTC. This translates into CASSPPESSYEQYF. The entire variable domain, with the rest obtained from reference TRBV18 and TRBJ2-7, is as follows: NAGVMQNPRHLVRRRGQEARLRCSPMKGHSHVYWYRQLPEEGLKFMVYLQKENIIDESGMPKERFSAEFPKEGPSILRIQQVVRGDSAAYFCASSPPESSYEQYFGPGTRLTVT.